The T cell receptor (beta chain) under discussion was sequenced for a study of T cells in Graves' hyperthyroidism and ophthalmopathy. This CDR3 has 14 residues. The germline V gene encodes CDR1 KGHDR and CDR2 SFDVKD. Germline trimming cut 3 bases from V and 3 bases from J; bases unmatched to any gene: 3. There are many counts of this clonotype. TCR beta CDR3 sequences were amplified from RNA transcripts. The HTBI primer set drove a first-round RT-PCR of the TCR CDR3. TCRdb analysed the multiplex PCR reads with MiXCR anew, one entry per CDR3 protein. Of around 720,000 distinct CDR3 sequences in the sample, over 35% were seen once.

The rearrangement uses TRBV24-1 and TRBJ1-2, with TRBD1 matching over 7 bases. The sample taken for sequencing was blood. The sequence was collected from a middle-aged woman with Graves' hyperthyroidism. CDR3 sequence reads: CATSDGDRDYGYTF. DNA for the CDR3: TGTGCCACCAGTGATGGAGACAGGGACTATGGCTACACCTTC.